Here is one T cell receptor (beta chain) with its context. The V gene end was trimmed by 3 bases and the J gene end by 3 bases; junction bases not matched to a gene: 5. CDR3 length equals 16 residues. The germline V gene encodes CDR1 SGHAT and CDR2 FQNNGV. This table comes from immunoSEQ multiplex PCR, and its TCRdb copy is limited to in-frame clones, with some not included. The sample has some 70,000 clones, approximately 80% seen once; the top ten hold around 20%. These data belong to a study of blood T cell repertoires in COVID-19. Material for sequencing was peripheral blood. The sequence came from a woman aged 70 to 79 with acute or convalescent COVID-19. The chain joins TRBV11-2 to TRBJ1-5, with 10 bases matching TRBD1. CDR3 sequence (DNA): TGTGCCAGCAGCTTCACGACAGGGGGCAACAATCAGCCCCAGCATTTT. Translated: CASSFTTGGNNQPQHF.